Each of the 28 T cell receptor beta chains below was sequenced from the same sample in a study of Tregs in tolerant kidney transplant recipients. The nonmyeloablative bone marrow transplants came from related graft donors, with transient mixed chimerism. Libraries were prepared by immunoSEQ multiplex PCR; TCRdb keeps only in-frame clonotypes and omits some of them. Its clone listing holds tens of thousands of clones. Sample: CD4+ T cells from blood (PBMCs), taken 24 months after the transplant. The receptors come from a human patient who received a combined kidney and bone marrow transplant. Part of the T cells may come from the graft donor.

Turning to this clone: The read ends 3 residues before the CDR3 terminus; that terminus is restored from the germline J gene. This chain joins TRBV20-1 and TRBJ2-2, with D maybe TRBD1 (6 bases). Germline loops: CDR1 DFQATT, CDR2 SNEGSKA (reference sequence). With 6 bases removed from V and 0 bases from J, the gap between germline ends came to 11 bases. The CDR3 loop spans 14 amino acids. The CDR3 loop reads CSARTEANTGELFF. Incomplete CDR3 DNA: TGCAGTGCCCGGACAGAGGCGAACACCGGGGAG.

This clone is deemed medium-sized by its frequency. The sequenced part of the CDR3 DNA is TGCAGCGTTGTCGGGACAGGGGAAAATGGC. This translates into CSVVGTGENG. From start to end, the CDR3 is CSVVGTGENGYTF. J is TRBJ1-2 and V is TRBV29-1; 10 nucleotides align to TRBD1. The read ends 3 residues shy of where the CDR3 ends; the end is completed using the germline J gene. The CDR3 sequence is 13 residues long. Per germline, CDR1 SQVTM and CDR2 ANQGSEA. V gave up 4 bases and J gave up 6 bases; unmatched junction bases: 5.

Points on this clone: The CDR3 is cut off 3 residues early in the read; its end comes from the germline J gene. The chain uses TRBV7-3 and TRBJ2-1, with 7 bases aligning to TRBD1. The CDR3 contains 15 residues. The V gene end was trimmed by 1 base and the J gene end by 8 bases; junction bases not matched to a gene: 8. CDR1 and CDR2 from the germline V gene are SGHTA and FQGTGA. This CDR3 is CASSLRQGRNDEQFF. The covered CDR3 bases are TGTGCCAGCAGCTTAAGACAGGGACGTAATGATGAG. Supplemented by reference TRBV7-3 and TRBJ2-1, the full variable domain reads GAGVSQTPSNKVTEKGKYVELRCDPISGHTALYWYRQSLGQGPEFLIYFQGTGAADDSGLPNDRFFAVRPEGSVSTLKIQRTERGDSAVYLCASSLRQGRNDEQFFGPGTRLTVL.

CDR3 sequence reads: CASSLAPGVEKLFF. Partial CDR3 DNA: TGTGCCAGCAGCTTAGCGCCAGGGGTGGAAAAA. This chain links TRBV7-2 with TRBJ1-4, with D possibly matching TRBD1 (6 bases). The CDR3 end lies 3 residues beyond the end of the read and is filled in from the germline J gene. Trimming removed 0 bases from V and 8 bases from J, with 10 bases in between. From germline, CDR1 is SGHTA and CDR2 FQGNSA. CDR3 length: 14 residues.

As regards this clone: The read ends 3 residues before the CDR3 terminus; that terminus is restored from the germline J gene. The chain joins TRBV7-9 to TRBJ1-1, with a tentative D call TRBD1 (5 bases). The germline gives CDR1 SEHNR, CDR2 FQNEAQ (reference sequence). V dropped 1 base and J dropped 5 bases, with 11 bases sitting between them. The CDR3 is 14 amino acids. The sequenced part of the CDR3 DNA is TGTGCCAGCAGCTTAGTGGGGGGGTTGACTGAA. Translated: CASSLVGGLTE. In full, the CDR3 reads CASSLVGGLTEAFF.

For this clone: The read ends 3 residues before the CDR3 terminus; that terminus is restored from the germline J gene. The chain joins TRBV5-5 to TRBJ1-1; possible D gene TRBD1, 6 bases. Germline CDR1 SGHKS, CDR2 YYEKEE (reference sequence). The CDR3 extends over 15 amino acids. V was clipped by 6 bases and J by 2 bases, with 17 bases between them. The CDR3 protein is CASIITGTTNTEAFF. CDR3 bases read: TGTGCCAGCATCATAACTGGGACAACAAACACTGAA.

Of note for this clone: From the germline J gene comes the end of the CDR3, since the read stops 3 residues before it. This chain joins TRBV7-2 and TRBJ2-5; D is undetermined. This CDR3 contains 14 residues. Germline CDR1 is SGHTA and CDR2 is FQGNSA. The V end lost 2 bases, the J end lost 2 bases, and 9 bases lay between the germline ends. CDR3: CASSLRARQETQYF. Partial CDR3 DNA: TGTGCCAGCAGCTTAAGGGCAAGGCAAGAGACC.

Comment on this clone: The missing CDR3 end, 3 residues past where the read stops, is filled in from the germline J gene. V gene TRBV20-1 combines with J gene TRBJ2-7; 8 bases agree with TRBD2. Germline loops: CDR1 DFQATT, CDR2 SNEGSKA (reference sequence). The ends lost 4 bases at V and 1 base at J; junction bases unmatched: 6. The CDR3 has 14 residues. CDR3 amino acids: CSAKWTSPSYEQYF. The CDR3 DNA, read in part, is TGCAGTGCTAAATGGACTAGCCCTTCCTACGAG.

In regard to this clone: The read is 3 residues too short to cover the CDR3 end, so that end is filled in from the germline J gene. The chain is built from TRBV19 and TRBJ1-1; no clear D gene. The CDR3 is 14 amino acids. Germline V gene sequence: CDR1 LNHDA, CDR2 SQIVND (reference sequence). The germline V and J ends were trimmed by 3 bases and 0 bases, with 8 bases remaining between them. The part of the CDR3 DNA that was read is TGTGCCAGTAGTATTCGGGGTTTGAACACTGAA. It encodes CASSIRGLNTE. The whole CDR3 protein is CASSIRGLNTEAFF.

As for this clone: The CDR3 end falls 3 residues outside the read, so it is completed with the germline J gene. The rearrangement links TRBV2 to TRBJ2-1; 9 bases line up with TRBD2. The V gene end was trimmed by 4 bases and the J gene end by 3 bases; junction bases not matched to a gene: 1. The CDR3 consists of 14 residues. Germline CDR1 reads SNHLY; CDR2 reads FYNNEI. The CDR3 loop reads CASSATSGYNEQFF. Partial CDR3 DNA: TGTGCCAGCAGTGCGACTAGCGGCTACAATGAG.

Remarks on this clone: The read ends 3 residues shy of where the CDR3 ends; the end is completed using the germline J gene. The gene calls are TRBV20-1 and TRBJ1-5; D not certain. CDR1 DFQATT and CDR2 SNEGSKA come from the germline V gene (reference sequence). The CDR3 is made up of 14 amino acids. V was pared by 6 bases and J by 4 bases, with 16 bases between. The CDR3 bases that were read are TGCAGTGCCTCCCGCGGGCCAGGAAATCAGCCC. It is translated as CSASRGPGNQP. Given in full, the CDR3 is CSASRGPGNQPQHF.

To note about this clone: Read coverage stops 3 residues before the CDR3 terminus; the germline J gene supplies the remainder. V and J are TRBV5-1 and TRBJ2-1, with 7 positions matching TRBD1. The V gene's germline CDR1 is SGHRS and CDR2 YFSETQ. The CDR3 consists of 17 residues. V lost 4 bases and J lost 6; bases outside the gene matches: 16. The CDR3 reads CASSLRSHTGVGNEQFF. CDR3 bases read: TGCGCCAGCAGCCTCAGGAGTCACACAGGGGTCGGCAATGAG.

With respect to this clone: The read terminates 3 residues ahead of where the CDR3 ends, so the germline J gene completes it. The chain carries TRBV10-3 and TRBJ1-1, with 7 bases fitting TRBD1. The CDR3 is 13 residues long. Germline assignment: CDR1 ENHRY and CDR2 SYGVKD. The CDR3 spells CAISESWGQEAFF. The CDR3 bases that were read are TGTGCCATCAGTGAGTCTTGGGGACAGGAA.

A note on this clone: Coverage ceases 3 residues before the CDR3 finishes, and the germline J gene fills in the end. This chain connects TRBV29-1 to TRBJ2-5; D is possibly TRBD2 (6 bases). Between the trimmed V and J ends, which lost 5 bases and 1 base, there was a span of 8 bases. The germline CDR1 and CDR2 sequences are SQVTM and ANQGSEA. The CDR3 extends over 12 amino acids. Incomplete CDR3 DNA: TGCAGCGTTTCCGGGGGCCAAGAGACC. Encoded protein: CSVSGGQET. The CDR3 as a whole reads CSVSGGQETQYF.

To note about this clone: Sequencing ends 3 residues short of the CDR3 end; the germline J gene provides the rest. The chain uses TRBV19 and TRBJ1-3, with D possibly being TRBD1 (5 bases). V was pared by 5 bases and J by 0 bases, with 5 bases between. Germline values: CDR1 LNHDA, CDR2 SQIVND (reference sequence). CDR3 length: 13 amino acids. The chain's CDR3 is CASSDSSGNTIYF. The CDR3 bases that were read are TGTGCCAGTAGTGACAGCTCTGGAAACACC.

With regard to this clone: With the read ending 3 residues before the CDR3 end, the germline J gene is used to fill in that end. V usage is TRBV19 and J usage is TRBJ2-2, with TRBD1 identical over 7 bases. The CDR3 sequence is 15 residues long. The germline V gene encodes CDR1 LNHDA and CDR2 SQIVND (reference sequence). V shed 10 bases, J shed 1 base, and the junction held 9 bases outside the gene matches. This CDR3 is CATLGRDRNTGELFF. The sequenced CDR3 bases are TGTGCCACTTTGGGCCGGGACAGGAACACCGGGGAG. The whole variable domain, remainder taken from reference TRBV19 and TRBJ2-2, is DGGITQSPKYLFRKEGQNVTLSCEQNLNHDAMYWYRQDPGQGLRLIYYSQIVNDFQKGDIAEGYSVSREKKESFPLTVTSAQKNPTAFYLCATLGRDRNTGELFFGEGSRLTVL.

The CDR3: CASSFPGVLSGEAFF. The part of the CDR3 DNA that was read is TGTGCCAGCAGCTTCCCCGGGGTGCTGTCGGGGGAA. J is TRBJ1-1 and V is TRBV11-2; D gene uncertain. The sequenced fragment ends 3 residues before the CDR3 boundary, so the rest is inferred from the germline J gene. The CDR3 spans 15 residues. The germline V gene encodes CDR1 SGHAT and CDR2 FQNNGV.

On this clone: Read sequence stops 3 residues before the CDR3 end, and the germline J gene provides the missing end. The chain joins TRBV6-2 or TRBV6-3 to TRBJ2-4; D possibly corresponds to TRBD2 (5 bases). The CDR3 totals 15 residues. Between the trimmed V and J ends, which lost 8 bases and 0 bases, there was a span of 14 bases. From germline, CDR1 is MNHEY and CDR2 SVGEGT. Partial CDR3 DNA: TGTGCCAGCGCCGGAGGTACAGTAGCCAAAAACATT. Translating it yields CASAGGTVAKNI. The full CDR3 protein reads CASAGGTVAKNIQYF.

Comments on this clone: The read ends 3 residues shy of where the CDR3 ends; the end is completed using the germline J gene. J is TRBJ1-3 and V is TRBV20-1; possibly TRBD1 for D (5 bases). Trimming shortened V by 5 bases and J by 0 bases, and 11 bases separated the two germline ends. CDR3 size: 14 residues. Germline loops: CDR1 DFQATT, CDR2 SNEGSKA (reference sequence). CDR3 bases read: TGCAGTGCTCTGGACACGACCTCTGGAAACACC. It encodes CSALDTTSGNT. The full CDR3 is CSALDTTSGNTIYF.

With respect to this clone: With the read ending 3 residues before the CDR3 end, the germline J gene is used to fill in that end. The rearrangement uses TRBV10-3 and TRBJ2-3; D gene uncertain. Looked up from germline, CDR1 is ENHRY and CDR2 is SYGVKD. The CDR3 is 14 amino acids. Deletions cut 3 bases from V and 2 bases from J, with 9 bases between. CDR3 DNA, as far as it was read: TGTGCCATCAGTGATCTTAAATTCACAGATACG. It codes for CAISDLKFTDT. The complete CDR3 protein is CAISDLKFTDTQYF.

As regards this clone: The read terminates 3 residues ahead of where the CDR3 ends, so the germline J gene completes it. J is TRBJ1-3 and V is TRBV30, with D maybe TRBD1 (5 bases). The germline V gene has CDR1 GTSNPN and CDR2 SVGIG (reference sequence). The CDR3 consists of 13 residues. V lost 4 bases and J lost 4, with 11 bases in between. The part of the CDR3 DNA that was read is TGTGCCTGGACTCAGGGATTCGGAAACACC. It yields the protein CAWTQGFGNT. The full CDR3 sequence reads CAWTQGFGNTIYF.

For this clone: The missing CDR3 end, 3 residues past where the read stops, is filled in from the germline J gene. The V call is TRBV28, the J call TRBJ2-7; D possibly corresponds to TRBD1 (6 bases). This CDR3 has 14 amino acids. Germline CDR1 is MDHEN and CDR2 is SYDVKM. Trimming removed 6 bases at V and 5 bases at J, with 17 bases between. The DNA read from the CDR3 is TGTGCCAGCAGGTTAGCAGGGGCCAAGGACGAG. Translation gives CASRLAGAKDE. The CDR3 as a whole reads CASRLAGAKDEQYF.

Of note for this clone: The CDR3 extends 3 residues past the end of the read, so its final part is completed from the germline J gene. V and J are TRBV29-1 and TRBJ1-2, with D uncertain. Trimming pared 4 bases from V and 2 bases from J, leaving 5 bases between. Germline lookup yields CDR1 SQVTM and CDR2 ANQGSEA. The CDR3 length is 11 residues. CDR3 sequence: CSVGKNYGYTF. CDR3 DNA (partial): TGCAGCGTTGGTAAAAACTATGGC.

As for this clone: The missing CDR3 end, 3 residues past where the read stops, is filled in from the germline J gene. V gene TRBV19 combines with J gene TRBJ1-5, with 7 bases that match TRBD1. This CDR3 is built from 13 residues. The V gene end was trimmed by 7 bases and the J gene end by 4 bases; junction bases not matched to a gene: 4. Per germline, CDR1 LNHDA and CDR2 SQIVND (reference sequence). The part of the CDR3 DNA that was read is TGTGCCAGTACCCCACAGGGGAATCAGCCC. Its protein is CASTPQGNQP. The full CDR3 protein is CASTPQGNQPQHF.

As for this clone: The read terminates 3 residues ahead of where the CDR3 ends, so the germline J gene completes it. The chain carries TRBV5-4 and TRBJ2-5, with TRBD2 as a possible D gene (7 bases). V lost 7 bases to trimming and J lost 2 bases, with 15 bases between them. The germline V gene encodes CDR1 SGHNT and CDR2 YYREEE (reference sequence). The CDR3 is made up of 14 amino acids. CDR3 bases read: TGTGCCAGCGCTTTGGGGGGGCGACAAGAGACC. Translating it yields CASALGGRQET. The full CDR3 protein reads CASALGGRQETQYF.

Here the CDR3 reads CSASASAGVPDTQYF. CDR3 DNA (partial): TGCAGTGCCTCAGCATCAGCGGGAGTCCCAGATACG. The chain combines TRBV20-1 with TRBJ2-3; 8 bases match TRBD2. Read coverage stops 3 residues before the CDR3 terminus; the germline J gene supplies the remainder. CDR1 is DFQATT and CDR2 is SNEGSKA in the germline V gene (reference sequence). This CDR3 has 15 amino acids. Germline trimming cut 6 bases from V and 4 bases from J; bases unmatched to any gene: 12.

Concerning this clone itself: The read halts 3 residues ahead of the CDR3 end, with the missing end drawn from the germline J gene. The chain couples TRBV30 to TRBJ2-7, with a weak D call TRBD2 (5 bases). Trimming cost V 5 bases and J 3 bases, with 8 bases left between them. CDR3 length equals 11 residues. The germline V gene encodes CDR1 GTSNPN and CDR2 SVGIG (reference sequence). The CDR3 sequence: CAWGLHYEQYF. The sequenced CDR3 bases are TGTGCCTGGGGACTTCACTACGAG.

To note about this clone: Sequencing ends 3 residues short of the CDR3 end; the germline J gene provides the rest. The rearrangement links TRBV7-9 to TRBJ2-1; 13 positions match TRBD2. Germline CDR1 reads SEHNR; CDR2 reads FQNEAQ (reference sequence). Germline trimming cut 5 bases from V and 5 bases from J; bases unmatched to any gene: 3. CDR3 size: 15 residues. The CDR3 DNA, read in part, is TGTGCCAGCAGCAACACTAGCGGGAGGGACAATGAG. Protein sequence: CASSNTSGRDNE. The entire CDR3 protein reads CASSNTSGRDNEQFF.